Listed here is a single T cell receptor (beta chain). This sample is part of a study of blood T cell repertoires in COVID-19. Study context: Collection of acute and convalescent COVID-19 samples took place in the United States, Italy and Spain. From T cells, B-cell-depleted T cells, or PBMCs came the material, which was cDNA or gDNA.

As originally analysed: The authors estimated nucleated cell counts from reference gene primer amplification. TCRdb keeps only in-frame clones here, not all; method: immunoSEQ multiplex PCR. V and J calls and clone size follow that table, whereas D and trimming were derived from the DNA. The sample yields 130,000 to 150,000 clones, about four fifths seen once. What was sequenced was peripheral blood. This clonotype was sampled from a human donor in a cohort sampled during active COVID-19.

CDR3 protein: CASSQADRSEGYGYTF. CDR3 DNA: TGTGCCAGCAGCCAAGCTGACAGGAGTGAAGGGTATGGCTACACCTTC. The chain uses TRBV4-2 and TRBJ1-2; tentatively, D is TRBD1 (6 bases). The length of the CDR3 is 16 residues. Germline V gene lookup returns CDR1 LGHNA and CDR2 YNFKEQ. Deletions cut 1 base from V and 5 bases from J, with 17 bases between.